This TCR beta chain was obtained from a study of monozygotic twins with inflammatory bowel disease. General study results and limits: For repertoire similarity, concordant twins did not differ from discordant twins, possibly because power was limited. A reduction in TCRbeta diversity (inverse Simpson) was seen in IBD patients relative to healthy co-twins.

Following a re-call of the 5' RACE reads, TCRdb has one entry per CDR3 protein and lacks DNA. This table lists fewer than 400,000 distinct CDR3 sequences. In regard to this clonotype: Antigen: not known.

One blood sample of 2 to 2.5 ml was taken from each donor. CDR3 length: 16 residues. CDR1 is LGHDT, CDR2 YNNKEL, per germline (reference sequence). This TCR was sampled from a human donor with ulcerative colitis or Crohn's disease, or a healthy co-twin of an affected twin (not recorded which). The chain joins TRBV3-1 to TRBJ2-7; the D gene TCRdb calls, TRBD2, cannot be checked with no DNA. Sequenced sample: blood. CDR3 loop: CASSHSAGRRSEEQYF.